This T cell receptor beta chain derives from a study of T cells after yellow fever vaccination. Background on the study: Fractions containing few cells were prepared with SMART-Seq v4 Ultra Low Input.

Study conclusions and caveats: Although most clonotypes did not, a small share appeared in both CD4 and CD8 compartments. Detected again after the booster were most primary-vaccination clones, at 96% CD4 and roughly 88% CD8.

Template switching with 5'RACE generated the TCR cDNA and added a universal primer site and UMIs. MiXCR, run by TCRdb on the 5' RACE reads, gives a single entry per CDR3 protein. Seen here are some 320,000 distinct CDR3 sequences, around 4.3% observed once, and the top ten hold just under 20%. This clonotype was counted ten times or more. Its antigen remains unknown. CDR1 SEHNR and CDR2 FQNEAQ come from the germline V gene (reference sequence). Trimming removed 1 base from V and 1 base from J, with 16 bases in between. The CDR3 is made up of 17 amino acids. The receptor's source is a man aged 18 to 30 who received the YFV17D yellow fever vaccine. The input for sequencing was PBMCs, taken 15 days after the yellow fever booster vaccination. The chain employs TRBV7-9 and TRBJ1-1; tentatively, D is TRBD1 (5 bases). Here the CDR3 reads CASSLGVLWQGNTEAFF. As DNA, the CDR3 is TGTGCCAGCAGCTTAGGGGTTTTGTGGCAGGGGAACACTGAAGCTTTCTTT.